The next 18 T cell receptor beta chains were all read from a single sample in a study of cytomegalovirus exposure and HLA in healthy donors. 13 Jbeta primers and 60 Vbeta primers were used for the PCR. Method: immunoSEQ multiplex PCR; TCRdb's copy keeps in-frame clones and lacks some. The repertoire includes under 200,000 clones, roughly 79% of them detected once, and roughly 7% sits in the top ten. Sequencing input: PBMCs. These receptor sequences come from a male donor in good health and CMV-seropositive.

The rearrangement links TRBV15 to TRBJ1-4; D gene uncertain. CDR3 size: 16 residues. V was shortened by 0 bases and J by 8 bases, with 16 bases between the two germline ends. Germline V gives CDR1 LNHNV, CDR2 YYDKDF (reference sequence). CDR3 residues: CATSRDPESEGEKLFF. In DNA, the CDR3 is TGTGCCACCAGCAGAGATCCCGAATCCGAGGGCGAAAAACTGTTTTTT.

The chain employs TRBV7-2 and TRBJ1-3; no reliable D call. The V and J ends lost 5 bases and 2 bases respectively, with 10 bases between them. The CDR3 is made up of 14 amino acids. Germline values: CDR1 SGHTA, CDR2 FQGNSA. The CDR3 spells CASSHGAAGNTIYF. The CDR3 nucleotides read TGTGCCAGCAGCCACGGAGCAGCTGGAAACACCATATATTTT.

The sample holds a few counts of this clone. This chain connects TRBV6-5 to TRBJ1-1; tentatively, D is TRBD1 (5 bases). The CDR3 consists of 14 residues. Germline-derived CDR1 and CDR2 are MNHEY and SVGAGI. Deletions cut 5 bases from V and 3 bases from J, with 13 bases between. Here the CDR3 reads CASSQQVYDTEAFF. The DNA of the CDR3 is TGTGCCAGCAGTCAACAGGTTTACGACACTGAAGCTTTCTTT.

This chain links TRBV30 with TRBJ2-7, with D possibly being TRBD2 (6 bases). The CDR3 is 16 amino acids. Trimming pared 3 bases from V and 3 bases from J, leaving 21 bases between. Germline assignment: CDR1 GTSNPN and CDR2 SVGIG (reference sequence). The CDR3 sequence: CAWRKGTVSPLYEQYF. Here the CDR3 DNA reads TGTGCCTGGAGAAAAGGGACTGTAAGCCCCCTCTACGAGCAGTACTTC. The full variable domain, its missing parts supplied by reference TRBV30 and TRBJ2-7, is SQTIHQWPATLVQPVGSPLSLECTVEGTSNPNLYWYRQAAGRGLQLLFYSVGIGQISSEVPQNLSASRPQDRQFILSSKKLLLSDSGFYLCAWRKGTVSPLYEQYFGPGTRLTVT.

The rearrangement uses TRBV7-9 and TRBJ2-5; TRBD1 matches 7 bases. Germline V CDR1 and CDR2: SEHNR, FQNEAQ (reference sequence). The CDR3 spans 15 residues. Trimming cost V 5 bases and J 4 bases; bases outside gene matches: 10. The CDR3 DNA is TGTGCCAGCAGCGCCGGACAGGCGAAAGGAGAGACCCAGTACTTC. Protein sequence: CASSAGQAKGETQYF.

The rearrangement joins TRBV7-9 to TRBJ1-5; weak D call: TRBD1 (6 bases). CDR3 length equals 15 residues. Per the germline V gene, CDR1 is SEHNR and CDR2 is FQNEAQ (reference sequence). The germline V and J ends were trimmed by 3 bases and 0 bases, with 9 bases remaining between them. CDR3 in amino acids: CASSFGQYSNQPQHF. The CDR3 coding sequence is TGTGCCAGCAGCTTCGGACAGTATAGCAATCAGCCCCAGCATTTT.

The rearrangement joins TRBV6-1 to TRBJ2-2; maybe TRBD1 (6 bases). The CDR3 totals 16 residues. In germline, CDR1 is MNHNS, CDR2 SASEGT. V lost 4 bases and J lost 0, with 12 bases in between. CDR3 residues: CASSVSGTSNTGELFF. In nucleotides, the CDR3 is TGTGCCAGCAGTGTCTCCGGGACATCGAACACCGGGGAGCTGTTTTTT.

The J gene is TRBJ1-2, the V gene TRBV7-2; 7 bases align to TRBD1. Germline V gene data show CDR1 as SGHTA and CDR2 as FQGNSA. This CDR3 is 15 amino acids long. The V segment lost 6 bases and the J segment 8 bases; nucleotides outside the gene matches: 15. CDR3 bases: TGTGCCAGCAGACATTTGGACAGGCCGACATGGGGCTACACCTTC. Translated, it gives CASRHLDRPTWGYTF.

The chain links TRBV2 to TRBJ2-3; 9 bases fit TRBD2. V lost 6 bases to trimming and J lost 1 base; unmatched junction nucleotides: 5. The CDR3 has 15 amino acids. In germline, CDR1 is SNHLY, CDR2 FYNNEI. CDR3 in amino acids: CASSLRGGGTDTQYF. The CDR3 bases are TGTGCCAGCAGCCTACGCGGGGGGGGCACAGATACGCAGTATTTT. The full variable domain, with the rest looked up from reference TRBV2 and TRBJ2-3, is EPEVTQTPSHQVTQMGQEVILRCVPISNHLYFYWYRQILGQKVEFLVSFYNNEISEKSEIFDDQFSVERPDGSNFTLKIRSTKLEDSAMYFCASSLRGGGTDTQYFGPGTRLTVL.

This clone was counted once. The genes are TRBV2 and TRBJ2-5, with 8 positions matching TRBD1. The junction had 6 bases not matched to a gene; V was cut back by 3 bases and J by 3 bases. This CDR3 is built from 15 residues. Germline lookup yields CDR1 SNHLY and CDR2 FYNNEI. CDR3 nucleotide sequence: TGTGCCAGCAGTGAGACCAGGACAGGGAAAGAGACCCAGTACTTC. Translated, it gives CASSETRTGKETQYF.

The J gene is TRBJ2-6, the V gene TRBV5-1; weak D call: TRBD2 (6 bases). The CDR3 sequence is 18 residues long. Germline V lookup: CDR1 SGHRS, CDR2 YFSETQ. The germline V and J ends were trimmed by 0 bases and 0 bases, with 13 bases remaining between them. The CDR3 sequence is CASSLDGGTSSGANVLTF. For the CDR3, the DNA is TGCGCCAGCAGCTTGGATGGGGGGACCAGCTCTGGGGCCAACGTCCTGACTTTC.

This chain links TRBV5-1 with TRBJ2-5; 8 bases align to TRBD2. This CDR3 spans 13 amino acids. The trim removed 5 bases at V and 5 bases at J, leaving 5 bases unmatched. The germline V gene has CDR1 SGHRS and CDR2 YFSETQ. CDR3 nucleotides: TGCGCCAGCAGTTCAGCGGGGGCGGAGACCCAGTACTTC. Protein product: CASSSAGAETQYF.

The chain has TRBV11-2 and TRBJ1-6; D gene unclear. V shed 4 bases and J shed 7 bases, with 14 bases lying between them. The CDR3 covers 15 residues. CDR1 and CDR2 from the germline V gene are SGHAT and FQNNGV. The CDR3, as DNA: TGTGCCAGCAGCTCAGCGTTGGCAGCAAATTCACCCCTCCACTTT. This codes for CASSSALAANSPLHF.

This rearrangement joins TRBV6-1 to TRBJ1-2; 8 bases line up with TRBD1. The CDR3 runs to 19 residues. Looked up from germline, CDR1 is MNHNS and CDR2 is SASEGT. J was trimmed by 5 bases and V by 1 base; bases with no gene match: 18. The CDR3 nucleotides are TGTGCCAGCAGTGAAGACGTTGGGGGCAGGGGGCGAGTTAGGTATGGCTACACCTTC. Its protein is CASSEDVGGRGRVRYGYTF.

The chain employs TRBV19 and TRBJ2-5; D is possibly TRBD2 (5 bases). This CDR3 spans 14 amino acids. The germline V gene encodes CDR1 LNHDA and CDR2 SQIVND (reference sequence). V was trimmed by 4 bases and J by 4 bases, leaving 13 bases between them. The CDR3 protein is CASSRVLVGETQYF. In DNA, the CDR3 is TGTGCCAGTAGTAGAGTACTAGTAGGAGAGACCCAGTACTTC.

The chain is built from TRBV30 and TRBJ1-1; 7 bases agree with TRBD1. The germline V gene has CDR1 GTSNPN and CDR2 SVGIG (reference sequence). V shed 5 bases, J shed 2 bases, and the junction held 5 bases outside the gene matches. The length of the CDR3 is 13 residues. The chain's CDR3 is CAWARDRNTEAFF. CDR3 DNA: TGTGCCTGGGCCCGGGACAGAAACACTGAAGCTTTCTTT.

CDR3 coding DNA: TGTGCCATCAGATCCGGACAATCTGGAAACACCATATATTTT. This codes for CAIRSGQSGNTIYF. The chain carries TRBV10-3 and TRBJ1-3; TRBD1 might be the D (5 bases). The CDR3 runs to 14 residues. The V and J ends lost 6 bases and 1 base respectively, with 10 bases between them. The germline CDR1 and CDR2 sequences are ENHRY and SYGVKD.

The chain has TRBV5-5 and TRBJ2-4; D possibly corresponds to TRBD2 (5 bases). With 1 base removed from V and 0 bases from J, the gap between germline ends came to 11 bases. Germline V gene lookup returns CDR1 SGHKS and CDR2 YYEKEE (reference sequence). The CDR3 has 16 residues. In DNA form, the CDR3 reads TGTGCCAGCAGCTTGTTAGCGCAGGTAGCCAAAAACATTCAGTACTTC. Its translation: CASSLLAQVAKNIQYF.